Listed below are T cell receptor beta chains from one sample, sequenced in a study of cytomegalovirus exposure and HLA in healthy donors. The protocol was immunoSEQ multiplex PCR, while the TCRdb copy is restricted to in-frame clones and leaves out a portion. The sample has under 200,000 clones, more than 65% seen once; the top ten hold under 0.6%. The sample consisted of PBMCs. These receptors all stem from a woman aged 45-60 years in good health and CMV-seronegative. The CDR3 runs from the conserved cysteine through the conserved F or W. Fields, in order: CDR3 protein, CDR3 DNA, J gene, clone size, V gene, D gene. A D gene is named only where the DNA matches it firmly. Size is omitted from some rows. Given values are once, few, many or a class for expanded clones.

CDR3: CASSLSPTLPFF
DNA: TGTGCCAGCAGTTTATCCCCGACACTCCCGTTCTTC
J: TRBJ2-1
size: -
V: TRBV28
D: -

CDR3: CAWSDKITALIGGKLFF
DNA: TGTGCCTGGAGCGATAAAATCACGGCGCTCATAGGAGGAAAACTGTTTTTT
J: TRBJ1-4
size: -
V: TRBV30
D: -

CDR3: CASSTNLGGPYEQYF
DNA: TGTGCCAGCAGCACTAACCTGGGGGGGCCCTACGAGCAGTACTTC
J: TRBJ2-7
size: -
V: TRBV7-8
D: -

CDR3: CASSESGGGYNEQFF
DNA: TGTGCCAGCAGTGAGAGCGGGGGGGGTTACAATGAGCAGTTCTTC
J: TRBJ2-1
size: -
V: TRBV6-1
D: TRBD2

CDR3: CASSFQGRSNQPQHF
DNA: TGTGCCAGCAGTTTCCAGGGGAGAAGCAATCAGCCCCAGCATTTT
J: TRBJ1-5
size: -
V: TRBV28
D: -

CDR3: CASSLRDQPQHF
DNA: TGTGCCAGCAGTTTACGAGATCAGCCCCAGCATTTT
J: TRBJ1-5
size: -
V: TRBV28
D: -

CDR3: CASSEWKRGGDSQYF
DNA: TGTGCCAGCAGTGAATGGAAGCGGGGGGGCGACTCCCAGTACTTC
J: TRBJ2-5
size: -
V: TRBV2
D: TRBD2

CDR3: CASSDFETQYF
DNA: TGTGCCAGCAGTGACTTCGAGACCCAGTACTTC
J: TRBJ2-5
size: -
V: TRBV2
D: -

CDR3: CASSADREDGYTF
DNA: TGTGCCAGCAGCGCGGACAGGGAGGATGGCTACACCTTC
J: TRBJ1-2
size: -
V: TRBV2
D: TRBD1

CDR3: CASSSGTENEQFF
DNA: TGTGCCAGCAGCTCCGGAACGGAGAATGAGCAGTTCTTC
J: TRBJ2-1
size: few
V: TRBV7-9
D: -

CDR3: CASSQAVAKENTEAFF
DNA: TGTGCCAGCAGCCAAGCGGTGGCAAAAGAGAACACTGAAGCTTTCTTT
J: TRBJ1-1
size: -
V: TRBV11-2
D: -

CDR3: CASSSGTSGVGETQYF
DNA: TGTGCCAGCAGCTCAGGGACTAGCGGGGTGGGAGAGACCCAGTACTTC
J: TRBJ2-5
size: once
V: TRBV7-8
D: TRBD2

CDR3: CASRFPGQGFSFF
DNA: TGTGCCAGCAGATTTCCGGGACAGGGATTCTCTTTCTTT
J: TRBJ1-1
size: -
V: TRBV6-1
D: TRBD1

CDR3: CASSGGVNQPQHF
DNA: TGTGCCAGCAGTGGGGGGGTCAATCAGCCCCAGCATTTT
J: TRBJ1-5
size: -
V: TRBV6-5
D: -

CDR3: CASSPISPRGLSSYEQYF
DNA: TGTGCCAGCAGTCCGATATCACCGCGAGGTTTGAGCTCCTACGAGCAGTACTTC
J: TRBJ2-7
size: -
V: TRBV27
D: -

CDR3: CASSVRREGTGELFF
DNA: TGTGCCAGCAGCGTCAGGAGGGAGGGTACCGGGGAGCTGTTTTTT
J: TRBJ2-2
size: -
V: TRBV9
D: TRBD2

CDR3: CASSQVPQGVYGYTF
DNA: TGCGCCAGCAGCCAAGTTCCGCAGGGGGTATATGGCTACACCTTC
J: TRBJ1-2
size: few
V: TRBV4-1
D: TRBD1

CDR3: CASSPRILRGWSYTF
DNA: TGTGCCAGCAGCCCTCGGATCTTGAGGGGGTGGAGCTACACCTTC
J: TRBJ1-2
size: -
V: TRBV5-6
D: -

CDR3: CASSKAPGQSNQPQHF
DNA: TGTGCCAGCAGCAAAGCCCCGGGACAGAGCAATCAGCCCCAGCATTTT
J: TRBJ1-5
size: -
V: TRBV21-1
D: -

CDR3: CASSLLANTEAFF
DNA: TGTGCCAGCAGCTTACTAGCAAACACTGAAGCTTTCTTT
J: TRBJ1-1
size: -
V: TRBV11-3
D: -

CDR3: CASGGQGAESEKLFF
DNA: TGTGCCAGCGGAGGACAGGGGGCGGAGAGTGAAAAACTGTTTTTT
J: TRBJ1-4
size: few
V: TRBV27
D: TRBD1

CDR3: CASSPVGQEEYGYTF
DNA: TGTGCCAGCAGCCCGGTGGGACAGGAGGAGTATGGCTACACCTTC
J: TRBJ1-2
size: -
V: TRBV7-9
D: TRBD1

CDR3: CATSRGHLAQGDNTIYF
DNA: TGTGCCACCAGCAGAGGTCACCTCGCCCAGGGGGATAACACCATATATTTT
J: TRBJ1-3
size: -
V: TRBV15
D: TRBD1

CDR3: CAWSQGSGSNQPQHF
DNA: TGTGCCTGGAGCCAGGGGTCGGGTAGCAATCAGCCCCAGCATTTT
J: TRBJ1-5
size: -
V: TRBV30
D: -

CDR3: CASPKGWGQGGTYNEQFF
DNA: TGTGCCAGCCCTAAAGGGTGGGGACAGGGGGGCACCTACAATGAGCAGTTCTTC
J: TRBJ2-1
size: few
V: TRBV2
D: TRBD1

CDR3: CASTPQVPTGELFF
DNA: TGTGCCAGCACCCCACAAGTTCCCACCGGGGAGCTGTTTTTT
J: TRBJ2-2
size: -
V: TRBV7-9
D: -

CDR3: CASSFTVSMDEQYF
DNA: TGCGCCAGCAGCTTTACAGTTTCCATGGACGAGCAGTACTTC
J: TRBJ2-7
size: few
V: TRBV5-1
D: -

CDR3: CASSPGLVVGETQYF
DNA: TGTGCCAGTAGTCCGGGACTAGTGGTCGGAGAGACCCAGTACTTC
J: TRBJ2-5
size: -
V: TRBV19
D: TRBD2

CDR3: CASSLGGGYEQYF
DNA: TGCGCCAGCAGCTTGGGCGGGGGCTACGAGCAGTACTTC
J: TRBJ2-7
size: once
V: TRBV5-1
D: TRBD2

CDR3: CATSRDQQGVSPLHF
DNA: TGTGCCACCAGCAGAGATCAACAGGGGGTTTCACCCCTCCACTTT
J: TRBJ1-6
size: -
V: TRBV15
D: TRBD1

CDR3: CAWNVGGETEAFF
DNA: TGTGCCTGGAATGTAGGGGGCGAAACTGAAGCTTTCTTT
J: TRBJ1-1
size: -
V: TRBV30
D: TRBD1

CDR3: CASSIDQGNSYEQYF
DNA: TGTGCCAGTAGTATAGATCAGGGGAACTCCTACGAGCAGTACTTC
J: TRBJ2-7
size: -
V: TRBV19
D: -

CDR3: CATSRRAGGGADTQYF
DNA: TGTGCCACCAGCAGGAGAGCGGGAGGGGGGGCAGATACGCAGTATTTT
J: TRBJ2-3
size: -
V: TRBV15
D: TRBD2

CDR3: CASSSYSGTGDNEQFF
DNA: TGTGCCAGCAGCTCGTACTCCGGGACAGGGGACAATGAGCAGTTCTTC
J: TRBJ2-1
size: once
V: TRBV5-4
D: TRBD1

CDR3: CASTRTGGNSPLHF
DNA: TGTGCCAGTACCCGGACAGGGGGTAATTCACCCCTCCACTTT
J: TRBJ1-6
size: -
V: TRBV19
D: TRBD1

CDR3: CATILLKGGYGYTF
DNA: TGTGCCACCATCCTTCTTAAAGGAGGATATGGCTACACCTTC
J: TRBJ1-2
size: -
V: TRBV6-5
D: -

CDR3: CASSPRVGTEAFF
DNA: TGTGCCAGCAGTCCCCGGGTCGGGACTGAAGCTTTCTTT
J: TRBJ1-1
size: -
V: TRBV27
D: -

CDR3: CASSSGTSGGALFQTQYF
DNA: TGTGCCAGCAGCTCCGGGACTAGCGGGGGGGCTCTGTTTCAGACCCAGTACTTC
J: TRBJ2-5
size: once
V: TRBV5-4
D: TRBD2

CDR3: CASSYSTGDRRNEQYF
DNA: TGTGCCAGCAGTTACTCGACGGGGGACAGGAGAAACGAGCAGTACTTC
J: TRBJ2-7
size: -
V: TRBV6-5
D: TRBD1

CDR3: CATRSAGTSGKGEQFF
DNA: TGTGCCACGAGGAGCGCCGGGACTAGCGGGAAGGGTGAGCAGTTCTTC
J: TRBJ2-1
size: -
V: TRBV27
D: TRBD2

CDR3: CASSYKDRDPMNTEAFF
DNA: TGTGCCAGCAGCTACAAAGACAGGGATCCTATGAACACTGAAGCTTTCTTT
J: TRBJ1-1
size: few
V: TRBV5-4
D: TRBD1

CDR3: CASSAQGNEQFF
DNA: TGTGCCAGCAGCGCTCAGGGAAATGAGCAGTTCTTC
J: TRBJ2-1
size: -
V: TRBV7-3
D: -

CDR3: CASSVGRGAGTEAFF
DNA: TGTGCCAGCAGCGTAGGACGGGGGGCGGGGACTGAAGCTTTCTTT
J: TRBJ1-1
size: -
V: TRBV9
D: -

CDR3: CASSLTSGRGGREQYF
DNA: TGTGCCAGCAGTTTAACTTCGGGGCGGGGGGGCCGCGAGCAGTACTTC
J: TRBJ2-7
size: -
V: TRBV28
D: TRBD2

CDR3: CASSQGGRGRRETQYF
DNA: TGCGCCAGCAGCCAAGGGGGCAGGGGGCGCCGAGAGACCCAGTACTTC
J: TRBJ2-5
size: -
V: TRBV4-3
D: TRBD1

CDR3: CASSPPTGGQETQYF
DNA: TGTGCCAGCAGTCCCCCGACAGGGGGCCAAGAGACCCAGTACTTC
J: TRBJ2-5
size: few
V: TRBV28
D: TRBD1

CDR3: CASSPMGQGNNEQFF
DNA: TGTGCCAGCAGCCCTATGGGACAGGGGAACAATGAGCAGTTCTTC
J: TRBJ2-1
size: -
V: TRBV7-2
D: TRBD1

CDR3: CASSGGTASYGYTF
DNA: TGTGCCAGCAGCGGCGGGACGGCGAGTTACGGCTACACCTTC
J: TRBJ1-2
size: -
V: TRBV5-4
D: -

CDR3: CASSRDGNSGNTIYF
DNA: TGTGCCAGCTCCCGGGATGGAAACTCTGGAAACACCATATATTTT
J: TRBJ1-3
size: -
V: TRBV18
D: -

CDR3: CASSPHGGLATNEKLFF
DNA: TGTGCCAGCAGCCCCCACGGGGGGCTTGCAACTAATGAAAAACTGTTTTTT
J: TRBJ1-4
size: -
V: TRBV11-2
D: -

CDR3: CASSILDRANYGYTF
DNA: TGTGCCAGTAGTATCTTGGACAGAGCTAACTATGGCTACACCTTC
J: TRBJ1-2
size: -
V: TRBV19
D: -

CDR3: CSVVGATTDTQYF
DNA: TGCAGCGTTGTAGGGGCAACGACAGATACGCAGTATTTT
J: TRBJ2-3
size: -
V: TRBV29-1
D: -

CDR3: CARTALPRGQGARSSGRLRGEQYF
DNA: TGTGCCAGAACCGCCCTCCCCCGGGGACAGGGAGCGCGCTCTAGCGGGAGGTTAAGAGGCGAGCAGTACTTC
J: TRBJ2-7
size: -
V: TRBV7-5
D: -

CDR3: CSLGGSPLAKTQYF
DNA: TGTTCCCTAGGCGGTTCCCCCCTGGCAAAGACCCAGTACTTC
J: TRBJ2-5
size: -
V: TRBV2
D: -

CDR3: CASRPQGVDEKLFF
DNA: TGTGCCAGCAGGCCTCAGGGGGTCGATGAAAAACTGTTTTTT
J: TRBJ1-4
size: -
V: TRBV11-2
D: TRBD1